The rows below give T cell receptor beta chains drawn from one sample of a study of OX40 agonist ivuxolimab in advanced cancers. Data came from immunoSEQ multiplex PCR; TCRdb stores just in-frame clones and leaves some out. The table has over 35,000 clones, about nine tenths seen once. Sequencing was performed on CD4+ or CD8+ T cells sorted from blood, taken in a trial of the OX40 agonist ivuxolimab. Source of these receptors: an adult with an advanced solid tumor such as melanoma, head and neck, liver or kidney cancer. CDR3s include the opening cysteine and the closing phenylalanine or tryptophan. A D gene is named only where the DNA matches it firmly. Where a row states a size, it is once, few, many or the class of an expanded clone; other rows omit it.

d_gene: NA; v_gene: TRBV5-4; j_gene: TRBJ1-6; abundance: NA; CDR3nt: TGTGCCAGCAGCTCGCGACAGACCCAGGGTAATTCACCCCTCCACTTT; CDR3aa: CASSSRQTQGNSPLHF
d_gene: NA; v_gene: TRBV10-3; j_gene: TRBJ2-1; abundance: NA; CDR3nt: TGTGCCATCAGTCGGGTCGGGCAGGGGAGTAATGAGCAGTTCTTC; CDR3aa: CAISRVGQGSNEQFF
d_gene: NA; v_gene: TRBV27; j_gene: TRBJ1-5; abundance: NA; CDR3nt: TGTGCCAGCAGTTTGGTCCTCGGGGGCAATCAGCCCCAGCATTTT; CDR3aa: CASSLVLGGNQPQHF
d_gene: TRBD1; v_gene: TRBV15; j_gene: TRBJ2-1; abundance: NA; CDR3nt: TGTGCCACCAGCGGCGACTCCGGGACAGGGTTCCTATGGCATGAGCAGTTCTTC; CDR3aa: CATSGDSGTGFLWHEQFF
d_gene: TRBD2; v_gene: TRBV27; j_gene: TRBJ2-1; abundance: NA; CDR3nt: TGTGCCAGCAGTTTAAGCGGGGGGGCGGTTGAGCAGTTCTTC; CDR3aa: CASSLSGGAVEQFF
d_gene: NA; v_gene: TRBV6-1; j_gene: TRBJ2-7; abundance: NA; CDR3nt: TGTGCCAGCAACGACATGGGACGGATGGGCGAGCAGTACTTC; CDR3aa: CASNDMGRMGEQYF
d_gene: TRBD1; v_gene: TRBV7-9; j_gene: TRBJ1-3; abundance: once; CDR3nt: TGTGCCAGCAGGGTAGGGACAGGGCCTGGAAACACCATATATTTT; CDR3aa: CASRVGTGPGNTIYF
d_gene: NA; v_gene: TRBV20-1; j_gene: TRBJ2-1; abundance: NA; CDR3nt: TGCAGTACTGATACAATCAATGAGCAGTTCTTC; CDR3aa: CSTDTINEQFF
d_gene: NA; v_gene: TRBV5-8; j_gene: TRBJ1-3; abundance: NA; CDR3nt: TGTGCCAGCATCCGTCGTGATGGTCGGTGGGACACCATATATTTT; CDR3aa: CASIRRDGRWDTIYF
d_gene: TRBD1; v_gene: TRBV11-3; j_gene: TRBJ2-7; abundance: NA; CDR3nt: TGTGCCAGCAGCCACCGGGACAGGGTCCACGAGCAGTACTTC; CDR3aa: CASSHRDRVHEQYF
d_gene: NA; v_gene: TRBV9; j_gene: TRBJ2-1; abundance: NA; CDR3nt: TGTGCCAGCAGCGTAGATGACAATGCGGGCAATGAGCAGTTCTTC; CDR3aa: CASSVDDNAGNEQFF